Each of the 15 T cell receptor beta chains below was sequenced from the same sample in a study of beta chain features in type 1 diabetes. Study results and limitations: Moderately but significantly shorter TCRB CDR3s were found in Type 1 diabetes patients in all four CD4+ subsets.

Their cognate antigens are unknown. Expressed TCRB transcripts got sequenced, as all isolated RNA was reverse transcribed. Sequenced by immunoSEQ multiplex PCR; TCRdb stores in-frame clones only, minus some. The data hold fewer than 300,000 clones, with approximately 11% observed a single time. Input material: naive CD4+ T cells from blood. These receptors were collected from a man aged 30 to 45 with type 1 diabetes.

This clone was seen more than once but under ten times. The chain employs TRBV7-8 and TRBJ2-7, with D possibly TRBD2 on 6 matching bases. The CDR3 has 14 amino acids. Trimming cost V 5 bases and J 5 bases, with 16 bases left between them. Per germline, CDR1 SGHVS and CDR2 FQNEAQ. The CDR3 bases are TGTGCCAGCAGCCCTCCCTGGAGGGAGGACGAGCAGTACTTC. Protein: CASSPPWREDEQYF.

The chain is built from TRBV6-5 and TRBJ1-6, with D perhaps TRBD1 (6 bases). The CDR3 extends over 15 amino acids. V shed 4 bases and J shed 10 bases, with 17 bases lying between them. Germline V gives CDR1 MNHEY, CDR2 SVGAGI. The CDR3 region is CASSLGGQGPSPLHF. CDR3 DNA: TGTGCCAGCAGTTTGGGCGGGCAGGGGCCCTCACCCCTCCACTTT.

The table lists this clone with a few counts. V usage is TRBV15 and J usage is TRBJ2-3, with a tentative D call TRBD2 (7 bases). The ends were cut back, 5 bases at V and 7 bases at J, with 13 bases in the middle. Germline CDR1 and CDR2: LNHNV and YYDKDF (reference sequence). CDR3 length: 13 amino acids. CDR3 protein: CATSSPGGHTQYF. CDR3 nucleotides: TGTGCCACCAGCTCCCCGGGGGGCCATACGCAGTATTTT.

This clone has only a few counts. The chain joins TRBV7-2 to TRBJ2-7; 10 nucleotides line up with TRBD2. CDR1 is SGHTA and CDR2 is FQGNSA in the germline V gene. The CDR3 length is 15 residues. V shed 5 bases, J shed 3 bases, and the junction held 7 bases outside the gene matches. CDR3 sequence (DNA): TGTGCCAGCAGCAGTCAGGGACTAGCGTACTACGAGCAGTACTTC. Residues: CASSSQGLAYYEQYF.

This chain links TRBV18 with TRBJ1-2; D is uncertain. Trimming cost V 5 bases and J 8 bases, with 15 bases left between them. CDR3 length: 13 residues. CDR1 is KGHSH and CDR2 is LQKENI in the germline V gene. The CDR3: CASSGGPSKGYTF. CDR3 DNA: TGTGCCAGCTCAGGCGGGCCTTCGAAGGGCTACACCTTC.

The chain carries TRBV5-1 and TRBJ2-5; 7 bases match TRBD2. The germline CDR1 and CDR2 sequences are SGHRS and YFSETQ. Unmatched junction bases numbered 2, after V lost 0 bases and J lost 0 bases. The CDR3 extends over 15 amino acids. Here the CDR3 DNA reads TGCGCCAGCAGCTTGGGACTAGCATACCAAGAGACCCAGTACTTC. Its translation: CASSLGLAYQETQYF.

The J gene is TRBJ2-5, the V gene TRBV11-2; maybe TRBD1 (6 bases). The CDR3 loop spans 13 amino acids. Trimming took off 9 bases at V and 5 bases at J, with 16 bases between the two ends. CDR1 and CDR2 (germline): SGHAT, FQNNGV. Here the CDR3 DNA reads TGTGCCAGTGGGACCAGGGGAGTGGAGACCCAGTACTTC. Translation gives CASGTRGVETQYF.

This clone was counted between two and nine times. The V call is TRBV5-4, the J call TRBJ2-3; 9 nucleotides match TRBD1. CDR1 SGHNT and CDR2 YYREEE come from the germline V gene (reference sequence). This CDR3 is built from 17 residues. The J segment lost 1 base and the V segment lost 4 bases, leaving 10 bases of the junction unmatched. CDR3 protein: CASSTGQGRSGTDTQYF. CDR3 sequence (DNA): TGTGCCAGCAGCACCGGACAGGGGCGAAGTGGCACAGATACGCAGTATTTT.

The chain uses TRBV4-1 and TRBJ1-2; D remains unclear. Trimming pared 3 bases from V and 3 bases from J, leaving 17 bases between. The CDR3 runs 16 residues. Germline V gene lookup returns CDR1 MGHRA and CDR2 YSYEKL. CDR3 sequence (DNA): TGCGCCAGCAGCCACCCGGGTCTAAATGAGTACTATGGCTACACCTTC. It yields the protein CASSHPGLNEYYGYTF.

V is TRBV18 and J is TRBJ2-3; D is uncertain. The germline V and J ends were trimmed by 3 bases and 5 bases, with 6 bases remaining between them. Germline-derived CDR1 and CDR2 are KGHSH and LQKENI. The CDR3 loop spans 12 amino acids. CDR3 loop: CASSPLGDTQYF. The CDR3 nucleotides read TGTGCCAGCTCACCTCTAGGAGATACGCAGTATTTT.

This clone showed up just a few times. The chain combines TRBV6-6 with TRBJ2-6; D gene unclear. CDR3 size: 14 residues. Germline V gene data show CDR1 as MNHNY and CDR2 as SVGAGI (reference sequence). The V gene lost 7 bases and the J gene lost 3 bases, with 10 bases spanning the gap. CDR3 region: CASKTGFGANVLTF. The CDR3 DNA reads as TGTGCCAGCAAAACCGGTTTTGGGGCCAACGTCCTGACTTTC.

V usage is TRBV5-1 and J usage is TRBJ1-3; perhaps TRBD1 as D (5 bases). The CDR3 covers 14 residues. The germline gives CDR1 SGHRS, CDR2 YFSETQ. CDR3: CSDTIPSLGNTIYF. CDR3 sequence (DNA): TGCTCGGACACCATTCCAAGTCTCGGAAACACCATATATTTT.

V usage is TRBV6-6 and J usage is TRBJ1-6; D gene uncertain. This CDR3 has 11 amino acids. Germline lookup yields CDR1 MNHNY and CDR2 SVGAGI (reference sequence). V was trimmed by 11 bases and J by 10 bases, leaving 12 bases between them. Here the CDR3 DNA reads TGTGCCTCCTCCCCGGGGTCACCCCTCCACTTT. As protein: CASSPGSPLHF.

V and J are TRBV4-2 and TRBJ2-7, with D tentatively TRBD2 (6 bases). V was cut by 4 bases and J by 7 bases, with 14 bases left in between. The CDR3 sequence is 13 residues long. CDR1 is LGHNA and CDR2 is YNFKEQ in the germline V gene. CDR3 nucleotide sequence: TGTGCCAGCAGCCCACGACTAGGGTGGGAGCAGTACTTC. This gives the protein CASSPRLGWEQYF.

In this sample, this clone turned up a few times. The gene calls are TRBV5-4 and TRBJ1-2; D ambiguous. Germline loops: CDR1 SGHNT, CDR2 YYREEE (reference sequence). V was trimmed by 0 bases and J by 4 bases, leaving 7 bases between them. The CDR3 has 13 amino acids. The CDR3 spells CASSLGRGYGYTF. The CDR3 bases are TGTGCCAGCAGCTTGGGCCGGGGCTATGGCTACACCTTC.